The sequence of this T cell receptor (beta chain) was determined in a study of CXCR3-negative and CXCR3-positive naive CD8 T cells. Findings and limits, study-wide: Hydrophobicity was higher for TRB CDR3s found in CXCR3-positive naive cells than in CXCR3-negative naive cells. Similarly elevated diversity marked both naive subsets, with memory CD8+ cells showing far lower diversity. With surface CD5 comparable between naive subsets, TCR strength was estimated using properties derived from the TRB CDR3.

UMI labels and 5' RACE were used to prepare the TRB cDNA libraries. Reprocessing the 5' RACE reads, TCRdb reports a single entry for every CDR3 protein and omits DNA. Its clone listing holds some 54,000 distinct CDR3 sequences. Every CD8+ T cell subset underwent triplicate sorting at some 300,000 cells apiece. Among CD8+ T cells, naive ones were CD45RO-CCR7+CD27+CD95-. This CDR3 is built from 14 residues. CDR1 is SGHDT, CDR2 YYEEEE, per germline. Points on this clonotype: What it binds is not known.

This chain connects TRBV5-6 to TRBJ1-5. The sequence was collected from a human donor in good health. Some clones in this sample may be carry-over from other donors' samples. Material for sequencing was naive CXCR3+ CD8+ T cells from blood. As for subset: CD45RO-CCR7+CD27+CD95- naive CD8+ T cells expressing CXCR3 (TNR3+). CDR3 residues: CASSPYLTNQPQHF.